The 9 T cell receptor beta chains reported below all come from one sample, sequenced in a study of CD8+ T cells in alopecia areata. The treatment here: oral pan-JAK inhibitor, 5-10 mg twice daily. As the sequencing template, cDNA was produced by extracting RNA and reverse transcribing it. Clones were read by immunoSEQ multiplex PCR, and TCRdb kept only the in-frame ones, dropping some. The sample lists about 120,000 clones; about 54% were seen once. Sequencing was performed on CD8+ T cells sorted from blood, taken at week 4, from a patient treated with tofacitinib. The receptors stem from a human donor with alopecia areata.

V gene TRBV30 combines with J gene TRBJ1-1; D unresolved. V lost 1 base, J lost 3 bases, and 9 bases lay in between. This CDR3 has 13 residues. The germline V gene has CDR1 GTSNPN and CDR2 SVGIG (reference sequence). This CDR3 reads CAWSARDDTEAFF. Here the CDR3 DNA reads TGTGCCTGGAGTGCTCGGGATGACACTGAAGCTTTCTTT.

The CDR3 reads CASSLEDTGELFF. In DNA form, the CDR3 reads TGTGCCAGCAGCTTAGAGGACACCGGGGAGCTGTTTTTT. This chain connects TRBV13 to TRBJ2-2, with D uncertain. The germline V and J ends were trimmed by 1 base and 3 bases, with 3 bases remaining between them. The CDR3 runs to 13 residues. CDR1 and CDR2 (germline): PRHDT, FYEKMQ (reference sequence).

This chain connects TRBV19 to TRBJ1-5; D not resolved. This CDR3 spans 14 amino acids. V shed 0 bases and J shed 5 bases, with 8 bases lying between them. Germline-derived CDR1 and CDR2 are LNHDA and SQIVND (reference sequence). CDR3 region: CASSIDRVDQPQHF. DNA of the CDR3: TGTGCCAGTAGTATAGATCGAGTGGATCAGCCCCAGCATTTT.

The gene calls are TRBV30 and TRBJ1-1; the D is unclear. Germline CDR1 is GTSNPN and CDR2 is SVGIG (reference sequence). This CDR3 is 13 amino acids long. The V end lost 4 bases, the J end lost 0 bases, and 9 bases lay between the germline ends. The CDR3: CAWTRKMNTEAFF. The DNA of the CDR3 is TGTGCCTGGACCAGGAAAATGAACACTGAAGCTTTCTTT.

This clone has only a few counts. The CDR3 is CASSIASATDTQYF. The CDR3 bases are TGTGCCAGCAGCATAGCGTCAGCGACAGATACGCAGTATTTT. The chain is built from TRBV5-6 and TRBJ2-3, with D possibly TRBD2 on 5 matching bases. The germline V and J ends were trimmed by 4 bases and 3 bases, with 12 bases remaining between them. Germline values: CDR1 SGHDT, CDR2 YYEEEE. This CDR3 contains 14 residues.

This clone has a handful of counts. This sequence joins TRBV30 and TRBJ2-1, with 10 bases matching TRBD2. Germline V gene data show CDR1 as GTSNPN and CDR2 as SVGIG (reference sequence). Germline trimming cut 5 bases from V and 1 base from J; bases unmatched to any gene: 5. CDR3 size: 15 residues. Here the CDR3 DNA reads TGTGCCTGGGACAGTAGCGGGGGGTCCTACAATGAGCAGTTCTTC. Translation: CAWDSSGGSYNEQFF.

This clone was detected a few times. V and J are TRBV29-1 and TRBJ1-2; TRBD1 matches at 9 bases. Per the germline V gene, CDR1 is SQVTM and CDR2 is ANQGSEA. The CDR3 consists of 13 residues. Losses at the gene ends were 7 bases for V and 6 bases for J; bases not matched to a gene: 9. DNA for the CDR3: TGCAGCGCCTTGCCGGGACAGGGAGATGGCTACACCTTC. Its protein is CSALPGQGDGYTF. Filled out from reference TRBV29-1 and TRBJ1-2, the complete variable domain reads SAVISQKPSRDICQRGTSLTIQCQVDSQVTMMFWYRQQPGQSLTLIATANQGSEATYESGFVIDKFPISRPNLTFSTLTVSNMSPEDSSIYLCSALPGQGDGYTFGSGTRLTVV.

The chain uses TRBV9 and TRBJ2-3, with 9 bases that match TRBD1. Germline V gives CDR1 SGDLS, CDR2 YYNGEE. J lost 5 bases, V lost 0 bases, and 1 base had no gene match. This CDR3 spans 14 amino acids. DNA of the CDR3: TGTGCCAGCAGCGTAGAGACAGGGGGAGATACGCAGTATTTT. Translated: CASSVETGGDTQYF.

The V and J genes are TRBV27 and TRBJ1-5, with 9 nucleotides matching TRBD1. CDR1 is MNHEY, CDR2 SMNVEV, per germline (reference sequence). J was trimmed by 4 bases and V by 6 bases; bases with no gene match: 4. The CDR3 sequence is 14 residues long. As DNA, the CDR3 is TGTGCCAGCAGAGGGACAGGGTTAAATCAGCCCCAGCATTTT. Protein: CASRGTGLNQPQHF.